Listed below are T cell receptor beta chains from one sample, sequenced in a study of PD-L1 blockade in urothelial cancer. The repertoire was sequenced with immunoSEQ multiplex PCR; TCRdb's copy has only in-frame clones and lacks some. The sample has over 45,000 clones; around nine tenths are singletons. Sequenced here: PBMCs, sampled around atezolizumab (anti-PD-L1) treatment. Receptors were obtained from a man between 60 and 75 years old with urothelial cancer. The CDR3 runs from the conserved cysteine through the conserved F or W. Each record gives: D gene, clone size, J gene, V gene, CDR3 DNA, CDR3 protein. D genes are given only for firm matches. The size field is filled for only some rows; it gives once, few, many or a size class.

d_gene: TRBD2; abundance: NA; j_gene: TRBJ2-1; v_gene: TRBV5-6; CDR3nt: TGTGCCAGCAGCTTGGGGCGGGGGGATCCTTTCTCCTACAATGAGCAGTTCTTC; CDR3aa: CASSLGRGDPFSYNEQFF
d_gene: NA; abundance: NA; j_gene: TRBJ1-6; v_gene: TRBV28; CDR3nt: TGTGCCAGCAGTTTAGGACGTGGGGGCACCTATAATTCACCCCTCCACTTT; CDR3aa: CASSLGRGGTYNSPLHF
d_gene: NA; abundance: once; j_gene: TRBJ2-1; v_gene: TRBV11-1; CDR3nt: TGTGCCAGCAGCTTAGCATGGGGGGACAATGAGCAGTTCTTC; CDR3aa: CASSLAWGDNEQFF
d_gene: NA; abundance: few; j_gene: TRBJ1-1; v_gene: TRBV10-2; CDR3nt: TGCGCCAGCAGGGAAAGTCGGGTGAACACTGAAGCTTTCTTT; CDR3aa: CASRESRVNTEAFF
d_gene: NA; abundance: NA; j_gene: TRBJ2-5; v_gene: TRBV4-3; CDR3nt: TGCGCCAGCAGCCAAGATATCGGGTCGGGGGGCAAAGAGACCCAGTACTTC; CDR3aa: CASSQDIGSGGKETQYF
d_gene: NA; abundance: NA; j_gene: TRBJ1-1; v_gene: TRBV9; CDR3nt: TGTGCCAGCAGCCCCCGGGCGGGGATGAACACTGAAGCTTTCTTT; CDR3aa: CASSPRAGMNTEAFF
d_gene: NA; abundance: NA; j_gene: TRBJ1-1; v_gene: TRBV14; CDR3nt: TGTGCCAGCAGCCAAGATCTAAGGAACACTGAAGCTTTCTTT; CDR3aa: CASSQDLRNTEAFF
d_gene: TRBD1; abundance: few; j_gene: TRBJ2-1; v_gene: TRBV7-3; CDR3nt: TGTGCCAGCAGCCGGGACAGGGGAGGCAATGAGCAGTTCTTC; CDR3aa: CASSRDRGGNEQFF
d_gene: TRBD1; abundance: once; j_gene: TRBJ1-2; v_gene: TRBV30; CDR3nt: TGTGCCAGGGACAGTGGGGGGTATGGCTACACCTTC; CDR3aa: CARDSGGYGYTF
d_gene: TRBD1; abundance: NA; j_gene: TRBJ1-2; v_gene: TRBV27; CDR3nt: TGTGCCAGCAGTCGCGACAGGGGGCAGGACTATGGCTACACCTTC; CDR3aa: CASSRDRGQDYGYTF
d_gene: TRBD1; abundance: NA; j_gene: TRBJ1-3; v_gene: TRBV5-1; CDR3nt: TGCGCCAGCAGCCAGGACAGGGCTGGAAACACCATATATTTT; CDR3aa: CASSQDRAGNTIYF
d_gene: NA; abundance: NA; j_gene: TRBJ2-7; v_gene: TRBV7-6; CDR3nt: TGTGCCAGCAGCTTACCACAGGGTGAGCAGTACTTC; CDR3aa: CASSLPQGEQYF
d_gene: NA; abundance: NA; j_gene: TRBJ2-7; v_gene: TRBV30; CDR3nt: TGTGCCTGGAGTATGGCGGTTGCCTACGAGCAGTACTTC; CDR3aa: CAWSMAVAYEQYF
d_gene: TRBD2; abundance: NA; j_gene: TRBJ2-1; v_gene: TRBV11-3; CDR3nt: TGTGCCAGCAGCTTACTAGCGGCCCTGGGCAATGAGCAGTTCTTC; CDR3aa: CASSLLAALGNEQFF
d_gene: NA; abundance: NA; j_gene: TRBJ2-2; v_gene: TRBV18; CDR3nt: TGTGCCAGCTCACACCCGGAGTTCACCGGGGAGCTGTTTTTT; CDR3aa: CASSHPEFTGELFF
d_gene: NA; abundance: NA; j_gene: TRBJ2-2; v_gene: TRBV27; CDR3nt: TGTGCCAGCAGTGGCCGGGGGGCGGGTGCCCTGAACACCGGGGAGCTGTTTTTT; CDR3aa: CASSGRGAGALNTGELFF
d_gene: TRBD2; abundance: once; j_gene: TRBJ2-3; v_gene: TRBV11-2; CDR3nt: TGTGCCAGCAGCTCAACTGCAGCGGGGAGCACAGATACGCAGTATTTT; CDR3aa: CASSSTAAGSTDTQYF
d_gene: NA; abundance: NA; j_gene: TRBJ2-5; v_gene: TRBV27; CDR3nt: TGTGCCAGCAGTTTCCGAGCATCACAAGAGACCCAGTACTTC; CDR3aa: CASSFRASQETQYF
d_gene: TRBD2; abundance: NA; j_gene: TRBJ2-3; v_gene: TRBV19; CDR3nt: TGTGCCAGTAGTACCCCGGGACTAGCGGGGGGGGCAGATACGCAGTATTTT; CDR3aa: CASSTPGLAGGADTQYF
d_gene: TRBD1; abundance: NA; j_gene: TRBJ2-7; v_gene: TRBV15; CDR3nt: TGTGCCACCAGCAGATCGGGACAGGTCTACGAGCAGTACTTC; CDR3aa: CATSRSGQVYEQYF
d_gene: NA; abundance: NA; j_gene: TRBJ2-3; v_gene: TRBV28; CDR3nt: TGTGCCAGCTATTACCCGGACACCGCTAGCACAGATACGCAGTATTTT; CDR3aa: CASYYPDTASTDTQYF
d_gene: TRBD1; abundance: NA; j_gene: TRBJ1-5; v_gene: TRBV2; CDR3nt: TGTGCCAGCCTCGACAGGGGTCCTAGCAATCAGCCCCAGCATTTT; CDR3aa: CASLDRGPSNQPQHF
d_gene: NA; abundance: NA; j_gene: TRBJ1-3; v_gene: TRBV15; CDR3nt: TGTGCCACCAGCAGAGGCATGTACGGGGTTGGAAACACCATATATTTT; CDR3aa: CATSRGMYGVGNTIYF
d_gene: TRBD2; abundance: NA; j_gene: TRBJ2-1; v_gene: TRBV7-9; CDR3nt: TGTGCCAGCAGCTTAGAAGTAGCGGGTCTTTTTGAGCAGTTCTTC; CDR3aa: CASSLEVAGLFEQFF
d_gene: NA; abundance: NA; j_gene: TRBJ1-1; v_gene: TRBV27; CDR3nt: TGTGCCAGCAGTTTATCGAGAGGGCGCACTGAAGCTTTCTTT; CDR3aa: CASSLSRGRTEAFF
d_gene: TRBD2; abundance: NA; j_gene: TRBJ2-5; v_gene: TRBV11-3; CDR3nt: TGTGCCAGCAGCTACCGGTCGCGGGGGGGCCAAGAGACCCAGTACTTC; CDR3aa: CASSYRSRGGQETQYF
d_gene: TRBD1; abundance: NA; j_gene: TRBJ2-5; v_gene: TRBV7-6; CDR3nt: TGTGCCAGCAGCAAACAAGGAGGGACAGGGGTGCGAGAGACCCAGTACTTC; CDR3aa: CASSKQGGTGVRETQYF
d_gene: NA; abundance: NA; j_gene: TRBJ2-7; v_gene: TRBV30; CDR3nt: TGTGCCTGGAGTGTACGAATGTTTGGCGGGTACGAGCAGTACTTC; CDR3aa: CAWSVRMFGGYEQYF
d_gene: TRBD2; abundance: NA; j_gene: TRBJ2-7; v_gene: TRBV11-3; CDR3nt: TGTGCCAGCAGCCAAAGCGGGGGGCTCGCCTACGAGCAGTACTTC; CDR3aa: CASSQSGGLAYEQYF
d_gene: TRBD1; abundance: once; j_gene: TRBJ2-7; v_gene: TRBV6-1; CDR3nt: TGTGCCACCAATGATGGTGGGACAGCATACGAGCAGTACTTC; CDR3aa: CATNDGGTAYEQYF
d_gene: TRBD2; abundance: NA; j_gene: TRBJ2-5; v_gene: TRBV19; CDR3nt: TGTGCCAGTAGTAGGGGACTAGCGGGGGGTTCGAAGACCCAGTACTTC; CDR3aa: CASSRGLAGGSKTQYF
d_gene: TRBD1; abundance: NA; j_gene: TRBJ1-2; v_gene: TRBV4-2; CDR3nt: TGTGCCAGCAGCCAAGATGTTTGGGACAGGGACTATGGCTACACCTTC; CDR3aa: CASSQDVWDRDYGYTF
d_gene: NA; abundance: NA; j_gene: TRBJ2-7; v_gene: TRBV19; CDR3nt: TGTGCCAGTAGTCCCACAGCAGCCTACGAGCAGTACTTC; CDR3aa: CASSPTAAYEQYF
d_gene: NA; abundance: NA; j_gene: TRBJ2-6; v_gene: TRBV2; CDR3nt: TGTGCCAGCAGTGACTGGCTGACAGGAGATTACTCTGGGGCCAACGTCCTGACTTTC; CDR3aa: CASSDWLTGDYSGANVLTF
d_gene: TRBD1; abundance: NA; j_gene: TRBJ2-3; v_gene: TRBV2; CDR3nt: TGTGCCAGCAGTGAAAGACAGGGCTATGCCCGAGATACGCAGTATTTT; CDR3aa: CASSERQGYARDTQYF
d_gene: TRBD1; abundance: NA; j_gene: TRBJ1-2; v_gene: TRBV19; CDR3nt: TGTGCCAGTAGTATTCGCCAGGGGGGCTATGGCTACACCTTC; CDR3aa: CASSIRQGGYGYTF
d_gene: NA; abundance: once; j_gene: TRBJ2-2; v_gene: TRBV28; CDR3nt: TGTGCCACCTTGGAGCACGCAATCACCGGGGAGCTGTTTTTT; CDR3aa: CATLEHAITGELFF
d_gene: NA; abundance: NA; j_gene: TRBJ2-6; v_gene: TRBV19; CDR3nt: TGTGCCAGTAGCAATACTGGCGGGGGCCCCTCTGGGGCCAACGTCCTGACTTTC; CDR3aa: CASSNTGGGPSGANVLTF
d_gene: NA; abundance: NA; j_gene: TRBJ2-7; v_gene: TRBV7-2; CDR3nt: TGTGCCAGCAGCTCCTCACGATTCATCAGGGCCTACGAGCAGTACTTC; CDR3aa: CASSSSRFIRAYEQYF
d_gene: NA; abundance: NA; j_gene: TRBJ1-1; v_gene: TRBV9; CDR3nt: TGTGCCAGCAGCGGGGGGGTAGACACTGAAGCTTTCTTT; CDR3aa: CASSGGVDTEAFF